The entry that follows covers one T cell receptor beta chain sequence. Antigen: not known. This entry belongs to a study of tumor and adjacent non-tumor tissue in lung cancer. Study-wide results and caveats: Tumor tissue had significantly higher TCR diversity than normal lung.

A modified ARM-PCR protocol with three rounds of nested PCR amplified TCRbeta. TCRdb redid the calling of the multiplex PCR reads with MiXCR, one entry per CDR3 protein. The data show over 80,000 distinct CDR3 sequences, 80% seen once. The template was RNA from unsorted bulk tissue. More than 3 cm separated this lung sample from the edge of the tumor. The length of the CDR3 is 14 residues. Germline CDR1 is MNHEY and CDR2 is SVGEGT. The origin of this receptor is a man between 60 and 70 years old with small cell lung cancer. The chain uses TRBV6-2 or TRBV6-3 and TRBJ1-5, with 7 bases matching TRBD1. The tail of the sequence fits TRBJ2-3 better, so the J call may be wrong. Sequenced input: distant non-tumor lung tissue. The CDR3 bases are TGTGCCACTGCTGCTGGACAGGATAATCAGCCCCAGTATTTT. Residues: CATAAGQDNQPQYF.